A selection of T cell receptor beta chains follows, all from one sample in a study of blood T cell repertoires in COVID-19. The method was immunoSEQ multiplex PCR; TCRdb's version includes in-frame clones alone and lacks a portion of them. The table has 160,000 or so clones, 80% to 90% seen once. Sample: peripheral blood. All receptors come from a man aged 40-55 years with acute or convalescent COVID-19. Each CDR3 is given with its conserved first and last residue. A D gene is named only where the DNA matches it firmly. Clone sizes are given selectively: once, few, many, or a class where the clone is expanded.

size	V	length	D	J	DNA	CDR3
-	TRBV6-1	11	-	TRBJ1-1	TGTGCCAGCAGTGAAAGCGGGGTAGCTTTCTTT	CASSESGVAFF
-	TRBV30	13	-	TRBJ1-1	TGTGCCTGGGACACGACAGTGAACACTGAAGCTTTCTTT	CAWDTTVNTEAFF
-	TRBV2	14	TRBD1	TRBJ1-1	TGTGCCAGCAGTCGACAGGGGTTGGACACTGAAGCTTTCTTT	CASSRQGLDTEAFF
few	TRBV19	14	-	TRBJ1-6	TGTGCCAGTAGTGGTGACAGTTCCTATTCACCCCTCCACTTT	CASSGDSSYSPLHF
-	TRBV28	15	TRBD1	TRBJ1-6	TGTGCCAGCAGTACCGCAGGGACAGGGGGTTCACCCCTCCACTTT	CASSTAGTGGSPLHF
-	TRBV27	15	-	TRBJ1-1	TGTGCCAGCAGGTCTTTTGCAGGGAGGGATACTGAAGCTTTCTTT	CASRSFAGRDTEAFF
-	TRBV2	17	-	TRBJ2-1	TGTGCCAGCAGTGATTTCGACACCCTGGGCTCCTACAATGAGCAGTTCTTC	CASSDFDTLGSYNEQFF
-	TRBV5-6	13	-	TRBJ2-5	TGTGCCAGCAGATCCCTGACTTGGCCGACCCAGTACTTC	CASRSLTWPTQYF
-	TRBV7-3	15	-	TRBJ2-1	TGTGCCAGCAGCGAGATGGGGCCGTCATACAATGAGCAGTTCTTC	CASSEMGPSYNEQFF
-	TRBV5-4	15	TRBD1	TRBJ1-6	TGTGCCAGCAGCCCCGGGACAGGGTCGAGTTCACCCCTCCACTTT	CASSPGTGSSSPLHF
-	TRBV27	17	TRBD1	TRBJ1-2	TGTGCCAGCAGTAAGGGGCCATCCTTGGAGGGACAGAGCGGCTACACCTTC	CASSKGPSLEGQSGYTF
-	TRBV7-9	17	-	TRBJ2-5	TGTGCCAGCAGTTTGAAGGGCCCTTCCAGGGGAAACGAGACCCAGTACTTC	CASSLKGPSRGNETQYF
-	TRBV5-1	23	TRBD1	TRBJ1-4	TGCGCCGGCCGCGACAGGGGGTTCGACGCCCCCCCATTTTCATATGCAACTAATGAAAAACTGTTTTTT	CAGRDRGFDAPPFSYATNEKLFF
-	TRBV7-9	12	-	TRBJ2-3	TGTGCCAGCAGCCTTATTAGCGATACGCAGTATTTT	CASSLISDTQYF
-	TRBV19	14	TRBD1	TRBJ1-2	TGTGCCAGTAGTATCGGGACAGGGGACTATGGCTACACCTTC	CASSIGTGDYGYTF
-	TRBV27	16	TRBD1	TRBJ2-7	TGTGCCAGCAGTTCCAAGAGACAGGGGACCCTAGGGGAGCAGTACTTC	CASSSKRQGTLGEQYF
-	TRBV2	15	-	TRBJ1-6	TGTGCCAGCAACTCTAAAGACAGGATCGATTCACCCCTCCACTTT	CASNSKDRIDSPLHF
-	TRBV12-5	12	-	TRBJ1-1	TGTGCTAGTGTGGAGTGGAACACTGAAGCTTTCTTT	CASVEWNTEAFF
-	TRBV2	14	-	TRBJ1-2	TGTGCCAGCAGTGAAGCGCTTCAGATGTTTGGCTACACCTTC	CASSEALQMFGYTF
-	TRBV11-2	14	-	TRBJ1-2	TGTGCCAGCAGCTTAGATTATCAGGGGAATGGCTACACCTTC	CASSLDYQGNGYTF
-	TRBV28	17	TRBD2	TRBJ2-7	TGTGCCAGCAGTCGAAGGACTAGCGGGGGACGCCTGGGCGAGCAGTACTTC	CASSRRTSGGRLGEQYF
-	TRBV5-6	16	TRBD2	TRBJ2-1	TGTGCCAGCAGCCCGGGTGGGGGGGAACATTACAATGAGCAGTTCTTC	CASSPGGGEHYNEQFF
-	TRBV2	14	-	TRBJ2-2	TGTGCCAGCAGTGTGGGTGGAGTGGCCGGGGAGCTGTTTTTT	CASSVGGVAGELFF
-	TRBV27	14	-	TRBJ2-7	TGTGCCAGCAGTTCCAGGACAGAGAGATACGAGCAGTACTTC	CASSSRTERYEQYF
-	TRBV15	17	TRBD1	TRBJ1-3	TGTGCCACCAGCAGAGAATTGGGGGACAGGGCTGGAAACACCATATATTTT	CATSRELGDRAGNTIYF
-	TRBV28	13	-	TRBJ1-1	TGTGCCAGCAGTCTAACAGGGACCGCTGAAGCTTTCTTT	CASSLTGTAEAFF
few	TRBV6-6	17	-	TRBJ1-4	TGTGCCAGCAGTCCGCGAGGTCGGGGGGCAACTAATGAAAAACTGTTTTTT	CASSPRGRGATNEKLFF
-	TRBV4-1	13	-	TRBJ1-1	TGCGCCAGCAGCCCCGTAGGGGGTGCTGAAGCTTTCTTT	CASSPVGGAEAFF
once	TRBV12-5	13	TRBD1	TRBJ1-2	TGTGCTAGTGGCTATGACAGGGGTTATGGCTACACCTTC	CASGYDRGYGYTF
once	TRBV5-1	15	TRBD1	TRBJ1-4	TGCGCCAGCAGCCTCGGACAGGCAGAGGGGGAAAAACTGTTTTTT	CASSLGQAEGEKLFF
-	TRBV6-5	13	-	TRBJ1-2	TGTGCCAGCAGGGCGGCGGGGGTCTATGGCTACACCTTC	CASRAAGVYGYTF
-	TRBV7-9	12	-	TRBJ2-1	TGTGCCAGCAGCTTATCATACAATGAGCAGTTCTTC	CASSLSYNEQFF
-	TRBV6-5	15	TRBD1	TRBJ2-2	TGTGCCAGCAGTTACTCGGACAGGGGAGCCGGGGAGCTGTTTTTT	CASSYSDRGAGELFF
-	TRBV3-1/TRBV3-2	17	TRBD1	TRBJ1-4	TGTGCCAGCAGCCGACGTCAGGGGGGAGCCACAAATGAAAAACTGTTTTTT	CASSRRQGGATNEKLFF
-	TRBV5-5	16	TRBD1	TRBJ1-4	TGTGCCAGCAGCTTGGTGACCAGGGGGACTAATGAAAAACTGTTTTTT	CASSLVTRGTNEKLFF
-	TRBV9	17	-	TRBJ2-2	TGTGCCAGCAGCGTCGGGGCGGGGTCATCCGGTGGCGGGGAGCTGTTTTTT	CASSVGAGSSGGGELFF
once	TRBV7-3	17	TRBD2	TRBJ2-3	TGTGCCAGCAGCTCCCTGGCTGGCGGGGGGGCCCCAGATACGCAGTATTTT	CASSSLAGGGAPDTQYF
-	TRBV11-3	15	TRBD2	TRBJ2-3	TGTGCCAGCAGCCCAGGGACTAGCAAAGATTCCTCGCAGTATTTT	CASSPGTSKDSSQYF
-	TRBV9	15	-	TRBJ2-7	TGTGCCAGCAGCGTAGAACCGGGGGGCTATTACGAGCAGTACTTC	CASSVEPGGYYEQYF
-	TRBV7-2	14	-	TRBJ1-1	TGTGCCAGCAGCGCCCGGGTAGGGAACACTGAAGCTTTCTTT	CASSARVGNTEAFF
-	TRBV6-2/TRBV6-3	14	-	TRBJ1-2	TGTGCCAGCAGTTACTCGTACACGAACTATGGCTACACCTTC	CASSYSYTNYGYTF
once	TRBV4-2	15	TRBD2	TRBJ2-1	TGTGCCAGCAGCCTTCAGACTAGCAACTACAATGAGCAGTTCTTC	CASSLQTSNYNEQFF
-	TRBV4-1	15	TRBD2	TRBJ2-7	TGCGCCAGCAGCCAAGATTGGGGGGGGGACTACGAGCAGTACTTC	CASSQDWGGDYEQYF
-	TRBV5-4	17	-	TRBJ2-3	TGTGCCAGCAGCTTGTTATCAGGAACAGGGTACACAGATACGCAGTATTTT	CASSLLSGTGYTDTQYF
-	TRBV5-1	15	TRBD1	TRBJ2-3	TGCGCCAGCAATCCGGGACAGGGGGGCTCAGATACGCAGTATTTT	CASNPGQGGSDTQYF
-	TRBV18	12	-	TRBJ2-7	TGTGCCAGCTCACCGACAGGCTACGAGCAGTACTTC	CASSPTGYEQYF
-	TRBV5-4	15	-	TRBJ1-3	TGTGCCAGCAGCGACGGGACAAAAGGTGGAAACACCATATATTTT	CASSDGTKGGNTIYF
-	TRBV6-6	16	TRBD1	TRBJ1-2	TGTGCCAGCACGTCGGGACAGACCCGCAGCTTCTATGGCTACACCTTC	CASTSGQTRSFYGYTF
-	TRBV9	15	TRBD2	TRBJ2-7	TGTGCCAGCAGCGTAGGTAGCGGGGGGCCCTACGAGCAGTACTTC	CASSVGSGGPYEQYF
-	TRBV5-1	14	TRBD2	TRBJ2-2	TGCGCCAGCAGCCGCGGGGGGGTCGCCGGGGAGCTGTTTTTT	CASSRGGVAGELFF
-	TRBV5-1	15	-	TRBJ1-5	TGCGCCAGCAGCTTGACTCCGGGTGGCAATCAGCCCCAGCATTTT	CASSLTPGGNQPQHF
-	TRBV4-3	18	TRBD1	TRBJ2-2	TGCGCCAGCAGCCAATTCGTTTCGACAGGGGCTTCCACCGGGGAGCTGTTTTTT	CASSQFVSTGASTGELFF
-	TRBV5-4	16	TRBD2	TRBJ2-3	TGTGCCAGCACCCTCTCCGGGGGGGGTAGCACAGATACGCAGTATTTT	CASTLSGGGSTDTQYF
-	TRBV11-2	13	-	TRBJ1-2	TGTGCCAGCAGCCTTGACAGTCTCTATGGCTACACCTTC	CASSLDSLYGYTF
once	TRBV30	13	TRBD2	TRBJ2-4	TGTGCCTGGACGGGGGCGCGGGGGGACATTCAGTACTTC	CAWTGARGDIQYF
-	TRBV29-1	14	-	TRBJ1-1	TGCAGCGTTGACACGGGGAGAAGGAACACTGAAGCTTTCTTT	CSVDTGRRNTEAFF
-	TRBV7-2	16	-	TRBJ1-3	TGTGCCAGCAGCGCGGATGTTACAGCGGGTGGAAACACCATATATTTT	CASSADVTAGGNTIYF
-	TRBV2	13	-	TRBJ1-5	TGTGCCAGCACCCGCGGGGGCAATCAGCCCCAGCATTTT	CASTRGGNQPQHF
once	TRBV6-4	14	TRBD1	TRBJ1-1	TGTGCCAGCAGTGGGGGACAGGCCCTACGGGGAGCTTTCTTT	CASSGGQALRGAFF
-	TRBV29-1	15	-	TRBJ1-2	TGCAGCGTCCCCCCCCAGGGATTTGGGGACTATGGCTACACCTTC	CSVPPQGFGDYGYTF